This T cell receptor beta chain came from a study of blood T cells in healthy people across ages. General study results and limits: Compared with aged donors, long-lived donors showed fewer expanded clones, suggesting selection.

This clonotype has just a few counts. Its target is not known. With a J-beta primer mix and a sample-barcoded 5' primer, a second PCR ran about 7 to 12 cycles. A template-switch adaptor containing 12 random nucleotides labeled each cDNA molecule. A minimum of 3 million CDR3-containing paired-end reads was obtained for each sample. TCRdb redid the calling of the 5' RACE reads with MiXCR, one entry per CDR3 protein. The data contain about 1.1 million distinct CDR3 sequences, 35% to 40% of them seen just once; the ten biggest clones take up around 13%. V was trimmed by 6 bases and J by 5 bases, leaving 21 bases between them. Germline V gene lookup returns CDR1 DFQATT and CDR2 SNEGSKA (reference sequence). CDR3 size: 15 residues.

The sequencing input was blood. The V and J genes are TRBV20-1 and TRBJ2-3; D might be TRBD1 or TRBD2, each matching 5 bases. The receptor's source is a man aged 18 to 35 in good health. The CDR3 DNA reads TGCAGTGCCCCGAACGACGGGGCGACGGAAGATACGCAGTATTTT. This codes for CSAPNDGATEDTQYF.